Reported below is one T cell receptor (beta chain). Its target is unknown. The data originate from a study of cytomegalovirus exposure and HLA in healthy donors. Study outcomes and limitations: Researchers reported in a later analysis that common viral pathogens appeared linked to several top clusters.

Primers for the PCR totalled 60 Vbeta and 13 Jbeta. Profiled with immunoSEQ multiplex PCR; TCRdb holds only in-frame clones, not every one. Here the sample spans more than 110,000 clones, about 74% being singletons. The CDR3 extends over 10 amino acids. V gave up 7 bases and J gave up 7 bases, with 10 bases separating them. Germline V gives CDR1 SQVTM, CDR2 ANQGSEA. This clonotype originated in a woman aged 50 to 60 in good health and CMV-seronegative. The V gene is TRBV29-1, the J gene TRBJ1-2; D uncertain. Sample: PBMCs. CDR3 nucleotides: TGCAGCGGGCAGGATCCTGGCTACACCTTC. Its translation: CSGQDPGYTF.